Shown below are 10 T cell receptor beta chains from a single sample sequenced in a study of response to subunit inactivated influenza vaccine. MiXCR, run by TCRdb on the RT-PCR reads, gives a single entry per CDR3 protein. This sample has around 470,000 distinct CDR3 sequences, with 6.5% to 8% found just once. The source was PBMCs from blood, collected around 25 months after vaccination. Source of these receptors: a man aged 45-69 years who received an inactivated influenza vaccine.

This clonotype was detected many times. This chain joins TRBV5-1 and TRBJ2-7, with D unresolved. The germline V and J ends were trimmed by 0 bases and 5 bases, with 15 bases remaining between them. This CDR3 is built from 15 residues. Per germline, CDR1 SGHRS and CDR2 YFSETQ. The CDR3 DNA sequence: TGCGCCAGCAGCTTGGGAACGTACCCTGGGGACGAGCAGTACTTC. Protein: CASSLGTYPGDEQYF.

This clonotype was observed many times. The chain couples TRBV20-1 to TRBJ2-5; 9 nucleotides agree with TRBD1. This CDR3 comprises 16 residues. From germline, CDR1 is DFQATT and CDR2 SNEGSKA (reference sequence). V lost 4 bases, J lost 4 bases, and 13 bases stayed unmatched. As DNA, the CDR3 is TGCAGTGCTAATCAAGGACAGGGGATTGATTTAGAGACCCAGTACTTC. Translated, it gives CSANQGQGIDLETQYF.

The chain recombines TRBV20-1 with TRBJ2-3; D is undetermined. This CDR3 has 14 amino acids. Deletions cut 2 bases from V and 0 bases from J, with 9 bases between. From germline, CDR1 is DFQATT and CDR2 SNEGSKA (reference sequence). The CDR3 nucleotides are TGCAGTGCTAGATCTGCCACTAGCACAGATACGCAGTATTTT. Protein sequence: CSARSATSTDTQYF.

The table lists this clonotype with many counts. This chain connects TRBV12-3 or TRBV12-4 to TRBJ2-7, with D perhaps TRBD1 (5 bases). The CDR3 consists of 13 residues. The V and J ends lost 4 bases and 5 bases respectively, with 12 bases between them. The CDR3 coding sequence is TGTGCCAGCAGTTCAGGGTTTGTGAACGAGCAGTACTTC. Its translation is CASSSGFVNEQYF.

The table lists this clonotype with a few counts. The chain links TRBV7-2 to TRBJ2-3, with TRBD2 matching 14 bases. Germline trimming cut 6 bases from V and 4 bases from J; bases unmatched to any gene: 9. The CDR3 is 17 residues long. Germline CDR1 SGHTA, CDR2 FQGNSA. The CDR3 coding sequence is TGTGCCAGCAGACCGGTGGGACTAGCGGGAGAAGCAGATACGCAGTATTTT. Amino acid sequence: CASRPVGLAGEADTQYF.

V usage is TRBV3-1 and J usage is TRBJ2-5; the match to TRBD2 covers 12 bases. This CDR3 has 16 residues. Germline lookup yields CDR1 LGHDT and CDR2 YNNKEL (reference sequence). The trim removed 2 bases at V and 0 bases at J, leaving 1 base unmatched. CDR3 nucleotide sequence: TGTGCCAGCAGCCAAACTAGCGGGGGGTACCAAGAGACCCAGTACTTC. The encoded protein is CASSQTSGGYQETQYF.

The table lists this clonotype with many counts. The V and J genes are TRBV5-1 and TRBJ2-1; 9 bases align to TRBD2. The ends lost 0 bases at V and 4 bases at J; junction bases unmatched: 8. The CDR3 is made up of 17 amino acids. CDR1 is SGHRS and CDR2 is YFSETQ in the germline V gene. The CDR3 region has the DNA TGCGCCAGCAGCTTGGTTGGCGGGAGGGGGGAATACAATGAGCAGTTCTTC. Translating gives CASSLVGGRGEYNEQFF.

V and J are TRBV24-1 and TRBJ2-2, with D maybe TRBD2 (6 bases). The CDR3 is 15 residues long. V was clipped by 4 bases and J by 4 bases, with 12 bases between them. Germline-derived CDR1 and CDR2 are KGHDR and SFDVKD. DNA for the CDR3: TGTGCCACCAGTGACGACGGGAGTGTCACCGGGGAGCTGTTTTTT. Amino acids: CATSDDGSVTGELFF.

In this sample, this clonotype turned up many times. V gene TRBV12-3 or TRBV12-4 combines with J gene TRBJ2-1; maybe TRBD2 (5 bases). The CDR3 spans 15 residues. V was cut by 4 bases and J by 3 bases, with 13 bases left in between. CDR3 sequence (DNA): TGTGCCAGCAGTTCCGTAGCGAGCTACTACAATGAGCAGTTCTTC. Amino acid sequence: CASSSVASYYNEQFF.

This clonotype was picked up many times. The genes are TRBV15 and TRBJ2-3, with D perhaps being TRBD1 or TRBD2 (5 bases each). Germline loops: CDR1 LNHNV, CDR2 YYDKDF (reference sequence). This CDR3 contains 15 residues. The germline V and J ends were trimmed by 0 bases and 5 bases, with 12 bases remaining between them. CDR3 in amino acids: CATSRDGVGVDTQYF. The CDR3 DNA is TGTGCCACCAGCAGAGACGGAGTGGGGGTAGATACGCAGTATTTT. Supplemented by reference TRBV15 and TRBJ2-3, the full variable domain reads DAMVIQNPRYQVTQFGKPVTLSCSQTLNHNVMYWYQQKSSQAPKLLFHYYDKDFNNEADTPDNFQSRRPNTSFCFLDIRSPGLGDTAMYLCATSRDGVGVDTQYFGPGTRLTVL.